What follows describes a single T cell receptor beta chain. Its antigen is undetermined. Primers: 60 Vbeta forward and 13 Jbeta reverse. Some clones are missing from TCRdb's copy, which holds only in-frame ones; the method was immunoSEQ multiplex PCR. Of 150,000 to 200,000 clones in the sample, 75% to 80% were seen once. This specimen belongs to a study of cytomegalovirus exposure and HLA in healthy donors. Study results and limitations: Productive status was seen about 87% or about 30% of the time for most TCR beta V segments in an earlier analysis.

The V end was cut by 0 bases, the J end by 7 bases, with 6 bases between. Germline-derived CDR1 and CDR2 are DFQATT and SNEGSKA (reference sequence). The CDR3 sequence is 11 residues long. The material sequenced was PBMCs. The gene calls are TRBV20-1 and TRBJ1-2; possibly TRBD1 for D (6 bases). The sequence derives from a man aged 50 to 59 in good health and CMV-seropositive. CDR3 loop: CSARDRGGYTF. CDR3 sequence (DNA): TGCAGTGCTAGAGACAGGGGTGGCTACACCTTC.